One sample yielded the 21 T cell receptor beta chains listed below, sequenced in a study of shared clonotypes between healthy human individuals (TCRdb year 2020). The protocol used for the library was the immunoSEQ multiplex PCR assay. TCRdb retrieved this table from immuneACCESS and kept in-frame rearrangements only. Not all clones are present; in checked studies, unresolved V genes account for under half, and no reason is known for the remainder. This sample gives 800,000 to 1,200,000 clones in total; 78% of them show up just once. Jointly, the top ten make up about 0.52% of the sample. Sequencing used memory CD4+ T cells from PBMCs. Per the publication, the cell subset or site label means: CD45RA-negative fraction. The source is a man younger than 30 in good health. Some clones in this sample may be carry-over from other donors' samples.

V is TRBV2 and J is TRBJ1-3; D gene unclear. This CDR3 spans 14 amino acids. V was clipped by 6 bases and J by 4 bases, with 13 bases between them. Germline values: CDR1 SNHLY, CDR2 FYNNEI. The CDR3 region is CASRQQSNGNTIYF. DNA of the CDR3: TGTGCCAGCAGACAACAGTCAAACGGAAACACCATATATTTT.

This clone has a single count. This rearrangement joins TRBV5-1 to TRBJ2-3; the match to TRBD2 covers 14 bases. Germline V gene data show CDR1 as SGHRS and CDR2 as YFSETQ. CDR3 length: 16 residues. With V trimmed by 6 bases and J by 4 bases, 7 bases remained unmatched. Here the CDR3 reads CASIPGLAGAADTQYF. The CDR3 DNA sequence: TGCGCCAGCATCCCGGGACTAGCGGGAGCAGCAGATACGCAGTATTTT.

This clone was seen just once. The sample contains more than one DNA sequence encoding this CDR3. The chain couples TRBV5-6 to TRBJ1-5; 9 bases align to TRBD1. Germline CDR1 and CDR2: SGHDT and YYEEEE. V shed 0 bases and J 7 bases; nucleotides not matched to a gene: 2. The CDR3 totals 14 residues. This CDR3 is CASSLGQGGQPQHF. CDR3 DNA sequence: TGTGCCAGCAGCTTGGGACAGGGGGGGCAGCCCCAGCATTTT. The variable domain in full, completed from reference TRBV5-6 and TRBJ1-5, reads DAGVTQSPTHLIKTRGQQVTLRCSPKSGHDTVSWYQQALGQGPQFIFQYYEEEERQRGNFPDRFSGHQFPNYSSELNVNALLLGDSALYLCASSLGQGGQPQHFGDGTRLSIL.

The chain employs TRBV30 and TRBJ1-4; D gene unclear. The V end lost 5 bases, the J end lost 10 bases, and 11 bases lay between the germline ends. CDR3 length: 11 residues. Germline V lookup: CDR1 GTSNPN, CDR2 SVGIG (reference sequence). The CDR3 nucleotides read TGTGCCTGGGACGGCGTTGGAAAACTGTTTTTT. Its translation is CAWDGVGKLFF.

The chain carries TRBV7-8 and TRBJ1-5, with no clear D. The germline gives CDR1 SGHVS, CDR2 FQNEAQ. V gave up 3 bases and J gave up 5 bases, with 8 bases separating them. The CDR3 is 13 amino acids. CDR3: CASSFEGYQPQHF. The CDR3 nucleotides read TGTGCCAGCAGCTTTGAGGGTTATCAGCCCCAGCATTTT.

The sample holds a few counts of this clone. Here the CDR3 reads CASSFGGTSGREQYF. DNA of the CDR3: TGTGCCAGCAGCTTCGGGGGGACTAGCGGCAGGGAGCAGTACTTC. The chain has TRBV7-9 and TRBJ2-7, with 11 positions matching TRBD2. The CDR3 is made up of 15 amino acids. Germline V gene data show CDR1 as SEHNR and CDR2 as FQNEAQ (reference sequence). V gave up 3 bases and J gave up 7 bases; unmatched junction bases: 8.

The gene calls are TRBV7-2 and TRBJ1-2, with 8 bases fitting TRBD1. The CDR3 consists of 14 residues. The germline CDR1 and CDR2 sequences are SGHTA and FQGNSA. The V and J ends lost 2 bases and 6 bases, in that order; junction bases with no gene match: 5. The CDR3: CASSLRQGYHGYTF. CDR3 DNA sequence: TGTGCCAGCAGCTTAAGACAGGGGTATCATGGCTACACCTTC.

The chain links TRBV5-4 to TRBJ1-2; 7 nucleotides align to TRBD1. The V segment lost 1 base and the J segment 4 bases; nucleotides outside the gene matches: 7. This CDR3 region has 15 residues. Germline V lookup: CDR1 SGHNT, CDR2 YYREEE (reference sequence). CDR3 in DNA: TGTGCCAGCAGCTTGTTTGGACAGGAAATCTATGGCTACACCTTC. Protein sequence: CASSLFGQEIYGYTF.

This clone was counted between two and nine times. The chain joins TRBV30 to TRBJ2-3, with 8 bases matching TRBD2. V lost 8 bases and J lost 14; bases outside the gene matches: 12. Germline V gives CDR1 GTSNPN, CDR2 SVGIG (reference sequence). This CDR3 is built from 11 residues. For the CDR3, the DNA is TGTGCCGTCTCCGGGCGGGGGGTGCCGTATTTT. Protein sequence: CAVSGRGVPYF.

This clone was seen a single time. The gene calls are TRBV5-4 and TRBJ2-2; 7 bases fit TRBD2. With 0 bases clipped from V and 7 bases from J, the junction kept 12 bases outside the gene matches. The germline CDR1 and CDR2 sequences are SGHNT and YYREEE (reference sequence). The CDR3 sequence is 17 residues long. The CDR3 protein is CASSLESWEGRGGELFF. For the CDR3, the DNA is TGTGCCAGCAGCTTGGAGTCGTGGGAGGGCCGGGGCGGGGAGCTGTTTTTT.

The rearrangement joins TRBV19 to TRBJ1-4, with D possibly being TRBD1 (5 bases). The germline CDR1 and CDR2 sequences are LNHDA and SQIVND (reference sequence). The CDR3 sequence is 13 residues long. The germline V and J ends were trimmed by 3 bases and 8 bases, with 10 bases remaining between them. Written as DNA, the CDR3 is TGTGCCAGTAGTATTCTAAGGGGAGAAAAACTGTTTTTT. As protein: CASSILRGEKLFF.

This clone was seen just once. The V call is TRBV5-1, the J call TRBJ2-5; maybe TRBD2 (6 bases). The germline V and J ends were trimmed by 0 bases and 4 bases, with 16 bases remaining between them. Germline V gives CDR1 SGHRS, CDR2 YFSETQ. The CDR3 covers 16 residues. The DNA of the CDR3 is TGCGCCAGCAGCTTGGAGATTGTTAGCGGAGGAGAGACCCAGTACTTC. Protein sequence: CASSLEIVSGGETQYF. The variable domain in full, with the rest retrieved from reference TRBV5-1 and TRBJ2-5, is KAGVTQTPRYLIKTRGQQVTLSCSPISGHRSVSWYQQTPGQGLQFLFEYFSETQRNKGNFPGRFSGRQFSNSRSEMNVSTLELGDSALYLCASSLEIVSGGETQYFGPGTRLLVL.

This clone was observed once. The rearrangement links TRBV29-1 to TRBJ1-2; TRBD1 agrees at 7 bases. The germline V gene encodes CDR1 SQVTM and CDR2 ANQGSEA. Trimming took 2 bases from V and 4 from J; bases not matched to a gene: 4. The CDR3 runs 13 residues. The CDR3 loop is CSVERGDSYGYTF. CDR3 nucleotide sequence: TGCAGCGTTGAAAGGGGGGACAGCTATGGCTACACCTTC. Complete variable domain (other parts from reference TRBV29-1 and TRBJ1-2): SAVISQKPSRDICQRGTSLTIQCQVDSQVTMMFWYRQQPGQSLTLIATANQGSEATYESGFVIDKFPISRPNLTFSTLTVSNMSPEDSSIYLCSVERGDSYGYTFGSGTRLTVV.

This clone came up many times. The chain couples TRBV15 to TRBJ2-5; no reliable D call. The CDR3 covers 12 residues. Trimming shortened V by 0 bases and J by 5 bases, and 4 bases separated the two germline ends. Germline CDR1 LNHNV, CDR2 YYDKDF (reference sequence). The CDR3 DNA is TGTGCCACCAGCAGAGATCTGGAGACCCAGTACTTC. Translating gives CATSRDLETQYF.

This chain joins TRBV7-2 and TRBJ2-7; no clear D gene. Trimming removed 5 bases from V and 5 bases from J, with 13 bases in between. Germline CDR1 is SGHTA and CDR2 is FQGNSA. The CDR3 totals 13 residues. CDR3 DNA sequence: TGTGCCAGCAGCCCGGCGGCTCTCGACGAGCAGTACTTC. It codes for CASSPAALDEQYF.

The chain is built from TRBV2 and TRBJ1-1, with D possibly being TRBD1 (5 bases). CDR1 is SNHLY, CDR2 FYNNEI, per germline. This CDR3 is 14 amino acids long. V shed 7 bases and J shed 1 base, with 13 bases lying between them. The CDR3 sequence is CASTGQGGNTEAFF. The CDR3 coding sequence is TGTGCCAGCACAGGCCAGGGCGGGAACACTGAAGCTTTCTTT.

There are a few counts of this clone. The V gene is TRBV6-1, the J gene TRBJ1-5; the match to TRBD1 covers 11 bases. Per germline, CDR1 MNHNS and CDR2 SASEGT. CDR3 size: 15 residues. V was pared by 6 bases and J by 5 bases, with 6 bases of the junction left unmatched. CDR3 residues: CASRGQGGEYQPQHF. The CDR3 region has the DNA TGTGCCAGCAGGGGACAGGGGGGGGAGTATCAGCCCCAGCATTTT.

V gene TRBV25-1 combines with J gene TRBJ2-2, with D perhaps TRBD1 (6 bases). CDR3 length: 14 residues. The V end lost 0 bases, the J end lost 5 bases, and 7 bases lay between the germline ends. CDR1 is MGHDK and CDR2 is SYGVNS in the germline V gene. For the CDR3, the DNA is TGTGCCAGCAGTGAATATCAGGGGACCGGGGAGCTGTTTTTT. Amino acids: CASSEYQGTGELFF. Filled out from reference TRBV25-1 and TRBJ2-2, the complete variable domain reads EADIYQTPRYLVIGTGKKITLECSQTMGHDKMYWYQQDPGMELHLIHYSYGVNSTEKGDLSSESTVSRIRTEHFPLTLESARPSHTSQYLCASSEYQGTGELFFGEGSRLTVL.

The chain employs TRBV7-8 and TRBJ2-5; the match to TRBD1 covers 11 bases. This CDR3 has 15 amino acids. Per germline, CDR1 SGHVS and CDR2 FQNEAQ. With V trimmed by 6 bases and J by 5 bases, 8 bases remained unmatched. The CDR3 sequence is CASRDGQGARETQYF. For the CDR3, the DNA is TGTGCCAGCAGGGATGGACAGGGGGCGCGGGAGACCCAGTACTTC. Full variable domain (rest looked up from reference TRBV7-8 and TRBJ2-5): GAGVSQSPRYKVAKRGQDVALRCDPISGHVSLFWYQQALGQGPEFLTYFQNEAQLDKSGLPSDRFFAERPEGSVSTLKIQRTQQEDSAVYLCASRDGQGARETQYFGPGTRLLVL.

The chain couples TRBV6-6 to TRBJ2-1; D possibly corresponds to TRBD2 (7 bases). Germline V CDR1 and CDR2: MNHNY, SVGAGI (reference sequence). The CDR3 extends over 16 amino acids. Between the trimmed V and J ends, which lost 4 bases and 6 bases, there was a span of 19 bases. This CDR3 is CASSWGRGALGNEQFF. The CDR3 nucleotides read TGTGCCAGCAGTTGGGGACGGGGGGCTTTAGGCAATGAGCAGTTCTTC.

This chain links TRBV6-1 with TRBJ1-5; D is undetermined. CDR1 and CDR2 from the germline V gene are MNHNS and SASEGT. The CDR3 consists of 14 residues. V was cut by 10 bases and J by 0 bases, with 13 bases left in between. Here the CDR3 DNA reads TGTGCCACCGTCGGGGAGTATAGCAATCAGCCCCAGCATTTT. Translating it yields CATVGEYSNQPQHF.